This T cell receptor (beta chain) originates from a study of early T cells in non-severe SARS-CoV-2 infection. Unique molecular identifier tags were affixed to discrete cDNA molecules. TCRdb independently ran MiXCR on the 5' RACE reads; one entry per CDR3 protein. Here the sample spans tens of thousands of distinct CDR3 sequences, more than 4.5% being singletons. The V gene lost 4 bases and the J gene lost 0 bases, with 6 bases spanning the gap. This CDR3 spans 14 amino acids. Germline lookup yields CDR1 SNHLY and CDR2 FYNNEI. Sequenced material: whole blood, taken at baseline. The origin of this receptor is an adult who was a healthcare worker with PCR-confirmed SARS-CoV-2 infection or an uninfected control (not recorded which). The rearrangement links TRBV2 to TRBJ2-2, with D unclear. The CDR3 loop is CASSGLANTGELFF. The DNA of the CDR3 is TGTGCCAGCAGTGGTCTAGCGAACACCGGGGAGCTGTTTTTT. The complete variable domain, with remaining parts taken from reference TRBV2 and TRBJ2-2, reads EPEVTQTPSHQVTQMGQEVILRCVPISNHLYFYWYRQILGQKVEFLVSFYNNEISEKSEIFDDQFSVERPDGSNFTLKIRSTKLEDSAMYFCASSGLANTGELFFGEGSRLTVL.